The entry that follows covers one TCR beta chain sequence. The record originates from a study of blood T cell repertoires in COVID-19. Turning to the study itself: T cells, B-cell-depleted T cells, or PBMCs supplied cDNA or gDNA.

Membership in each cohort depended on participant-reported clinical history. In the original workflow: Researchers report that nucleated cell counts were estimated from reference gene primer amplification. This table comes from immunoSEQ multiplex PCR, and its TCRdb copy is limited to in-frame clones, with some not included. D and trimming come from the DNA, and the V and J calls and clone size come from that table. Found here are fewer than 450,000 clones, roughly 91% of them singletons; the top ten hold more than 0.95%. Sequencing input: PBMCs or T cells enriched from blood (not recorded which). The receptor's source is a young woman who had recovered from COVID-19.

CDR3 nucleotides: TGTGCCAGCAGCCAGCGAGGGGACTACTTCGAGCCCCAGCATTTT. Amino acids: CASSQRGDYFEPQHF. The chain uses TRBV16 and TRBJ1-5; possible D gene TRBD1, 5 bases. Germline loops: CDR1 KGHSY, CDR2 FQNENV. The CDR3 extends over 15 amino acids. V lost 3 bases and J 8 bases, leaving 17 bases between the germline ends.